This TCR beta chain was documented in a study of cytomegalovirus exposure and HLA in healthy donors. Both 60 Vbeta primers and 13 Jbeta primers went into the PCR. Sequencing used immunoSEQ multiplex PCR; TCRdb keeps in-frame clones, though not all of them. This sample yields 130,000 to 150,000 clones, of which approximately 80% are seen a single time; 3.5% to 5.5% belongs to the top ten. A note on this clone: Its antigen is not identified.

Study observations and caveats: In a later analysis, specific HLA alleles were associated with 15,000 to 20,000 TCR beta sequences at a 0.05 false discovery rate.

V lost 0 bases, J lost 0 bases, and 7 bases lay in between. The CDR3 covers 15 residues. CDR1 and CDR2 (germline): SGHKS, YYEKEE (reference sequence). This chain links TRBV5-5 with TRBJ1-3; no clear D gene. Source material: PBMCs. The clonotype comes from a woman aged 40-49 years in good health and CMV-seropositive. For the CDR3, the DNA is TGTGCCAGCAGCTTGGCCTTGTACTCTGGAAACACCATATATTTT. Its translation: CASSLALYSGNTIYF.